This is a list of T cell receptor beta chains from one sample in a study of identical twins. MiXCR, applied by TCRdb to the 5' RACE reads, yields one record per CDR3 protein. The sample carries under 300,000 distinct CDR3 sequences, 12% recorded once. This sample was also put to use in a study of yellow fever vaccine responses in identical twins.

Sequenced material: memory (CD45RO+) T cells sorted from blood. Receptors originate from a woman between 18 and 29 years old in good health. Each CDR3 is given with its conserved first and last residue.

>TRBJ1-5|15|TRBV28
CASSSGTGDSQPQHF
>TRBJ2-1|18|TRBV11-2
CASSFPGTSGGARNEQFF
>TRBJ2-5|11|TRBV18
CASSPKETQYF
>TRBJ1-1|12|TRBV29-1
CSVVGPNTEAFF
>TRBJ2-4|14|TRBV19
CASSTRGPKNIQYF
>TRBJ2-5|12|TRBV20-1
CSARWQQETQYF
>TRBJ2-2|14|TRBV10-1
CASRGQGPYGELFF
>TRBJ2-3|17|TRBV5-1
CASSLTGLSLPDDTQYF
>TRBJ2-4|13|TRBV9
CASSVGTINIQYF
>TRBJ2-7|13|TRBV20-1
CSAPGTTSYEQYF
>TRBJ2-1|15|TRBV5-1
CASSLGVQTNNEQFF
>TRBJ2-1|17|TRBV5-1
CASSSDAGQSSYNEQFF
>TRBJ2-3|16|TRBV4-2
CASSQDQLAGTDTQYF
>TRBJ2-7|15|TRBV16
CASSIPEGGTYEQYF
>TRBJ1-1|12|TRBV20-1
CSANKDGPQAFF
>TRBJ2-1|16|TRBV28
CASSLYLAGGYNEQFF
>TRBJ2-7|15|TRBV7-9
CASSAWEGQFYEQYF
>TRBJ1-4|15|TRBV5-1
CASSPGDRGYEKLFF
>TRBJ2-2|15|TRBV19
CASSIFGGRTGELFF
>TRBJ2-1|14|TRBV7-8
CASSFRGRMDEQFF
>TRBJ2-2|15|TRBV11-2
CASSPQQGNTGELFF
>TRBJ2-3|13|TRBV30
CAWSTGFSDTQYF
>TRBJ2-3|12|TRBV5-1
CASSLNSSVGYF
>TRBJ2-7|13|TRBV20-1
CSARGTGDYEQYF
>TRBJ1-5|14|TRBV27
CASTLEGVRFPQHF
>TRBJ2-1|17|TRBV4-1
CASSQDIGTSGYNEQFF
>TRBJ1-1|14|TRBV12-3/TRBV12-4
CASKTWGSDTEAFF